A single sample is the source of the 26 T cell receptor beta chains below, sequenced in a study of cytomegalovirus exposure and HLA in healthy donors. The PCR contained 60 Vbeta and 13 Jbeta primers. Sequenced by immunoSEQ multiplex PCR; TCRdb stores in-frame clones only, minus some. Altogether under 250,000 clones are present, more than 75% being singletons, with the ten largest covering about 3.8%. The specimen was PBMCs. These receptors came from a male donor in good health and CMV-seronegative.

CDR3 loop: CASSEPKGRNEQFF. CDR3 DNA sequence: TGTGCCAGCAGTGAGCCAAAGGGGAGGAATGAGCAGTTCTTC. This sequence joins TRBV6-4 and TRBJ2-1, with a weak D call TRBD2 (6 bases). Trimming removed 3 bases from V and 7 bases from J, with 13 bases in between. Germline CDR1 reads MRHNA; CDR2 reads SNTAGT. The CDR3 is 14 residues long.

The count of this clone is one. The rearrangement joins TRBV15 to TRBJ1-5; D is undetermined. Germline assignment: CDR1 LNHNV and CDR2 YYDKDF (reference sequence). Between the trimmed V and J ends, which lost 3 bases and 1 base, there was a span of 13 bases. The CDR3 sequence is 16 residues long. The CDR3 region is CATSRGLGSSNQPQHF. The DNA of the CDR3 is TGTGCCACCAGCAGGGGTTTGGGCTCCAGCAATCAGCCCCAGCATTTT.

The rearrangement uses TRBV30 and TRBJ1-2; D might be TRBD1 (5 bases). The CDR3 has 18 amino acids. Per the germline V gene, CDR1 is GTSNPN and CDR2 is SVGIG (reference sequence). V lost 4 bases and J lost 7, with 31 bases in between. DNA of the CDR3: TGTGCCTGGAACTGGCCTCGCGGGGGAGACAAGCCTGCCGGTGGCTACACCTTC. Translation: CAWNWPRGGDKPAGGYTF.

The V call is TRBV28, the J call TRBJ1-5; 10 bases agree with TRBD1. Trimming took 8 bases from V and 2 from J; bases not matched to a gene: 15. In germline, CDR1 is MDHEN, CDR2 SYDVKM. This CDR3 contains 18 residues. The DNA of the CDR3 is TGTGCCAGCCTCGTCCCGGGACAGGGGCGGTACGGCAATCAGCCCCAGCATTTT. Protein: CASLVPGQGRYGNQPQHF. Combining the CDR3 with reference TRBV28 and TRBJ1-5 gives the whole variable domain DVKVTQSSRYLVKRTGEKVFLECVQDMDHENMFWYRQDPGLGLRLIYFSYDVKMKEKGDIPEGYSVSREKKERFSLILESASTNQTSMYLCASLVPGQGRYGNQPQHFGDGTRLSIL.

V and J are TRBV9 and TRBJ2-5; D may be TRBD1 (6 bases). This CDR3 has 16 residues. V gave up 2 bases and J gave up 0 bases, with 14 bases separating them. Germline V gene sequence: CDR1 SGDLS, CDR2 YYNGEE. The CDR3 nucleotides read TGTGCCAGCAGCGTCGGCAGGGGAGTGTACCAAGAGACCCAGTACTTC. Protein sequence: CASSVGRGVYQETQYF.

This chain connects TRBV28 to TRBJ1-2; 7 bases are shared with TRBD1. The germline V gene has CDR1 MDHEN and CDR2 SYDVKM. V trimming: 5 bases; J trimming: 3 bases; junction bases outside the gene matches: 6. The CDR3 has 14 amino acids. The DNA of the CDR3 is TGTGCCAGCAGTCAGGGGGGCGCAGACTATGGCTACACCTTC. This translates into CASSQGGADYGYTF.

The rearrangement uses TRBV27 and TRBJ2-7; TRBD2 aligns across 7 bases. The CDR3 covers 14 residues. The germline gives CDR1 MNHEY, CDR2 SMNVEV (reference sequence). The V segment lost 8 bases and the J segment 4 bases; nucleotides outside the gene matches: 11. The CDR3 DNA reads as TGTGCCAGCCGACGGGCGGGAGTCGGTTACGAGCAGTACTTC. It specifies CASRRAGVGYEQYF.

The CDR3 coding sequence is TGTGCCAGCAGTGCCTATTTGGGGCCCGGGGAGCTGTTTTTT. This sequence encodes CASSAYLGPGELFF. V gene TRBV7-3 combines with J gene TRBJ2-2, with a tentative D call TRBD1 (5 bases). From germline, CDR1 is SGHTA and CDR2 FQGTGA. The CDR3 length is 14 residues. The V and J ends lost 6 bases and 6 bases respectively, with 14 bases between them.

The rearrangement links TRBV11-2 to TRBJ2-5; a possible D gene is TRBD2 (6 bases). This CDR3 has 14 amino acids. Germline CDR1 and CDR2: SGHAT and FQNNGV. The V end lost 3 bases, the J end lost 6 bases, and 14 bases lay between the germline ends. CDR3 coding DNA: TGTGCCAGCAGCTTGGCTCGGGGGAGTCAGACCCAGTACTTC. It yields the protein CASSLARGSQTQYF.

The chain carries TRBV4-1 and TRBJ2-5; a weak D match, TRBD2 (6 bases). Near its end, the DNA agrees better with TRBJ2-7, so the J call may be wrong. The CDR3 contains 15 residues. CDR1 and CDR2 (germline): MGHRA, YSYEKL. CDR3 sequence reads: CASSQGPGGAYEQYF. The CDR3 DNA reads TGCGCCAGCAGCCAGGGCCCCGGAGGGGCCTACGAGCAGTACTTC.

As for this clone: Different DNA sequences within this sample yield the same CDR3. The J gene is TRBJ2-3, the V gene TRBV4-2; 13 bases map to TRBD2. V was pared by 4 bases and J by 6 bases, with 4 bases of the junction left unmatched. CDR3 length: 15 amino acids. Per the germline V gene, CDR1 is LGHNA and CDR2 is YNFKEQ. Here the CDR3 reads CASSLGLAGTDTQYF. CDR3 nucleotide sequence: TGTGCCAGCAGCCTGGGACTAGCGGGAACGGATACGCAGTATTTT.

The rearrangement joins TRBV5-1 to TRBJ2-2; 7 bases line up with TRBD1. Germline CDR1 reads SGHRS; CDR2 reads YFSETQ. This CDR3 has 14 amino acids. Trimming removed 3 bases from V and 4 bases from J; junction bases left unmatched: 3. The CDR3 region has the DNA TGCGCCAGCAGCTCCGGACAGGCCACCGGGGAGCTGTTTTTT. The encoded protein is CASSSGQATGELFF.

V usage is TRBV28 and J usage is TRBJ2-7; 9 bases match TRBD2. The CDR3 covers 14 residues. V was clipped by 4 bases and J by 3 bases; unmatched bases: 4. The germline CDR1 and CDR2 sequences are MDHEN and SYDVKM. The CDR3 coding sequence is TGTGCCAGCAGTTCATTTAGCGGGAGCTACGAGCAGTACTTC. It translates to CASSSFSGSYEQYF. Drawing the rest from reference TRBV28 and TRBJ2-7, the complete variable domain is DVKVTQSSRYLVKRTGEKVFLECVQDMDHENMFWYRQDPGLGLRLIYFSYDVKMKEKGDIPEGYSVSREKKERFSLILESASTNQTSMYLCASSSFSGSYEQYFGPGTRLTVT.

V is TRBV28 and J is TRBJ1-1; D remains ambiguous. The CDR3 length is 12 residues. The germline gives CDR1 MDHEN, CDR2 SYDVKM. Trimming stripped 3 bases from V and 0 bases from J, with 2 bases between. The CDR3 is CASSFLNTEAFF. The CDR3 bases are TGTGCCAGCAGTTTCTTGAACACTGAAGCTTTCTTT.

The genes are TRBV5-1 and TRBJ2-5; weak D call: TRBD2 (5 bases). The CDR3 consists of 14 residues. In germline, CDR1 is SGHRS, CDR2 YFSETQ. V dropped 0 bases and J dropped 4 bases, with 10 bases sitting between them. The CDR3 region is CASSLDGIGETQYF. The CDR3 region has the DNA TGCGCCAGCAGCTTGGACGGGATAGGAGAGACCCAGTACTTC. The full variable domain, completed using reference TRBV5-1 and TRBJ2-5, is KAGVTQTPRYLIKTRGQQVTLSCSPISGHRSVSWYQQTPGQGLQFLFEYFSETQRNKGNFPGRFSGRQFSNSRSEMNVSTLELGDSALYLCASSLDGIGETQYFGPGTRLLVL.

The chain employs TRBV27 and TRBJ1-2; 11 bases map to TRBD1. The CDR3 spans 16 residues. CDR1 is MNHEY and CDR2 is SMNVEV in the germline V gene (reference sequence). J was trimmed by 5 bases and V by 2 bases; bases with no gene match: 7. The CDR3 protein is CASSLRGQGAGYGYTF. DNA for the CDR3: TGTGCCAGCAGTTTAAGAGGACAGGGGGCAGGGTATGGCTACACCTTC.

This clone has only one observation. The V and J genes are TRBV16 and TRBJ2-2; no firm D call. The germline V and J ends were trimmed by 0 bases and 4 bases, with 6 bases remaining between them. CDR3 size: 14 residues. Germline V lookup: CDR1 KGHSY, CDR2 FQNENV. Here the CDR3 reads CASSQSIITGELFF. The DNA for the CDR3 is TGTGCCAGCAGCCAATCAATTATCACCGGGGAGCTGTTTTTT.

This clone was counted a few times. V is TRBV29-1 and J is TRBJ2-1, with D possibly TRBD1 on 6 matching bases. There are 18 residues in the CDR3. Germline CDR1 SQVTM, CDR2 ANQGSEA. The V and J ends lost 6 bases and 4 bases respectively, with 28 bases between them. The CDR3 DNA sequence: TGCAGCGTGGACACTACAGGGAAGGGCGGGCGGGCATACAATGAGCAGTTCTTC. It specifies CSVDTTGKGGRAYNEQFF.

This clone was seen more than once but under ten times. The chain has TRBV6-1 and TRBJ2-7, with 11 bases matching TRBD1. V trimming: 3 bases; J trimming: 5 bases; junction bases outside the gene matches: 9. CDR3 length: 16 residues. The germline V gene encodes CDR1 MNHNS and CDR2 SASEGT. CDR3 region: CASSEDGTGGGHEQYF. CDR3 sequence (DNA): TGTGCCAGCAGTGAGGACGGGACAGGGGGAGGCCACGAGCAGTACTTC.

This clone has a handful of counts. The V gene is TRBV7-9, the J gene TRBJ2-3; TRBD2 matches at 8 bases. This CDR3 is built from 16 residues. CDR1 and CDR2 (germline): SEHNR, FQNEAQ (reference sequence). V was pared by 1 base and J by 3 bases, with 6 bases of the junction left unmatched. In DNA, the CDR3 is TGTGCCAGCAGCTTAGGTCTAGCGGGCATAACAGATACGCAGTATTTT. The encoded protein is CASSLGLAGITDTQYF. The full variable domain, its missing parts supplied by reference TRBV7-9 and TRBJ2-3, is DTGVSQNPRHKITKRGQNVTFRCDPISEHNRLYWYRQTLGQGPEFLTYFQNEAQLEKSRLLSDRFSAERPKGSFSTLEIQRTEQGDSAMYLCASSLGLAGITDTQYFGPGTRLTVL.

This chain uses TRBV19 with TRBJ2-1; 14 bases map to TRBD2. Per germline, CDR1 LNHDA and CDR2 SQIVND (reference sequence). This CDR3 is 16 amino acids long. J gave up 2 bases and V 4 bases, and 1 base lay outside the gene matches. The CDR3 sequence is CASSKGLAGAYNEQFF. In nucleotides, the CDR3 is TGTGCCAGTAGTAAGGGACTAGCGGGAGCCTACAATGAGCAGTTCTTC.

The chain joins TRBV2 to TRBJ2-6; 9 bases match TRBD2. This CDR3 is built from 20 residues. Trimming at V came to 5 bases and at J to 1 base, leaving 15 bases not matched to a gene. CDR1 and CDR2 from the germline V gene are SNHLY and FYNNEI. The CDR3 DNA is TGTGCCAGCAGTCATCTCCGTGGTGGTAGCGGGAGTTCTGGGGCCAACGTCCTGACTTTC. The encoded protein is CASSHLRGGSGSSGANVLTF.

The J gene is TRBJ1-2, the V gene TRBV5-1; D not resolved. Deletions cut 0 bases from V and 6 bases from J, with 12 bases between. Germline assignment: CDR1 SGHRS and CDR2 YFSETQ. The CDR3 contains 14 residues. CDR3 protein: CASSLAAALDGYTF. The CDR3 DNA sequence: TGCGCCAGCAGCTTGGCAGCGGCCTTGGATGGCTACACCTTC.

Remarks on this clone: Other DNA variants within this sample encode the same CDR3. CDR3 region: CAWSGQGNSPLHF. DNA for the CDR3: TGTGCCTGGAGTGGACAGGGAAATTCACCCCTCCACTTT. This chain links TRBV30 with TRBJ1-6; 7 bases are a match to TRBD1. The CDR3 runs 13 residues. CDR1 is GTSNPN and CDR2 is SVGIG in the germline V gene (reference sequence). With 1 base clipped from V and 7 bases from J, the junction kept 1 base outside the gene matches. The full variable domain, completed using reference TRBV30 and TRBJ1-6, is SQTIHQWPATLVQPVGSPLSLECTVEGTSNPNLYWYRQAAGRGLQLLFYSVGIGQISSEVPQNLSASRPQDRQFILSSKKLLLSDSGFYLCAWSGQGNSPLHFGNGTRLTVT.

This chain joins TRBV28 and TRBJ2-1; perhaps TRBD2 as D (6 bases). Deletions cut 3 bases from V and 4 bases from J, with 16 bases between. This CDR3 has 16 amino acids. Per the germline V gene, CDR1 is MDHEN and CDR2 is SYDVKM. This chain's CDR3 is CASSLGGRQGYNEQFF. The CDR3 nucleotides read TGTGCCAGCAGTTTGGGTGGGAGGCAGGGTTACAATGAGCAGTTCTTC.

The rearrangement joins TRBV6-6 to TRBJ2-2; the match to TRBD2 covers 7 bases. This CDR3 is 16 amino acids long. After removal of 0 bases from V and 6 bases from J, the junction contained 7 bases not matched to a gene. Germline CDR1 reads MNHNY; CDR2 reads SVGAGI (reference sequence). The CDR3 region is CASSYSRGSRPGELFF. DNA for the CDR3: TGTGCCAGCAGTTACTCCCGCGGGAGCCGGCCCGGGGAGCTGTTTTTT.